This T cell receptor (beta chain) was sequenced for a study of cytomegalovirus exposure and HLA in healthy donors. Study background: Among a few hundred genotyped donors, about 83% fell in the Caucasian-associated ancestry cluster. Study-wide findings and caveats: Reports showed the classifier diagnosing cytomegalovirus status with high specificity and sensitivity. About 87% or about 30% of the time was how often most TCR beta V segments were productive, according to an earlier analysis.

This CDR3 contains 13 residues. V lost 1 base and J 4 bases, leaving 4 bases between the germline ends. Germline lookup yields CDR1 SGHAT and CDR2 FQNNGV. Turning to this clone: Its antigen remains unknown.

The PCR ran on 60 Vbeta and 13 Jbeta primers. Method: immunoSEQ multiplex PCR; TCRdb's copy keeps in-frame clones and lacks some. The table lists about 150,000 clones, roughly 9.4% of them singletons, with over 1.5% in the top ten. What was sequenced was PBMCs. The J gene is TRBJ1-4, the V gene TRBV11-2; D ambiguous. The TCR originated in a male donor in good health and CMV-seronegative. The CDR3 DNA is TGTGCCAGCAGCTTAGTTCATAATGAAAAACTGTTTTTT. Translating gives CASSLVHNEKLFF.